This TCR beta chain is drawn from a study of human versus mouse CDR3 diversity and MHC coevolution. Comment on this clone: The antigen is not known.

Findings of the study overall: The lowest clonal inequality scores came from most of the three human donors.

Assay used: immunoSEQ multiplex PCR; TCRdb lists only in-frame clones, some missing. Found here are 80,000 or so clones, 90% to 95% of them singletons; the top ten hold more than 1.1%. Germline V gives CDR1 MNHNS, CDR2 SASEGT. CDR3 length: 16 residues. V shed 2 bases, J shed 3 bases, and the junction held 5 bases outside the gene matches. Cells were CD45RO-negative CD62L-positive naive CD4 T cells sorted from PBMCs. The sequence came from a person aged 25 to 75 in good health. V usage is TRBV6-1 and J usage is TRBJ2-3; 10 bases align to TRBD1. The sample consisted of naive CD4+ T cells from blood. Sample subset: CD45RO-negative CD62L-positive naive CD4 T cells. The CDR3 is CASSERGQGLTDTQYF. CDR3 nucleotide sequence: TGTGCCAGCAGTGAACGGGGACAGGGGCTAACAGATACGCAGTATTTT.